This T cell receptor beta chain was observed in a study of CD8+CD57+ T cells in acquired aplastic anemia. Study details: Average DNA yield from sorted CD4+ and CD8+ cells was approximately 3 ug.

Per germline, CDR1 SQVTM and CDR2 ANQGSEA. This CDR3 comprises 13 residues. V lost 4 bases and J lost 0, with 9 bases in between. Investigators profiled TCR beta VDJ and CDR3 from genomic DNA template. Via MiXCR, TCRdb re-called the reads, giving one row per CDR3 protein. In the table there are 150,000 to 180,000 distinct CDR3 sequences, about 48% of which are singletons. By flow cytometry, patients selected for sequencing had shown an expansion of CD8+CD57+ cells. No therapy was given to patients before blood sampling. Sequencing input: sorted CD4+, CD8+, or CD8+CD57+ T cells (not recorded which) from PBMCs. V gene TRBV29-1 combines with J gene TRBJ1-1; TRBD1 might be the D (5 bases). The origin of this receptor is a human donor with aplastic anemia. The CDR3 nucleotides are TGCAGCGTTGTCGACAGTATGAACACTGAAGCTTTCTTT. This encodes CSVVDSMNTEAFF.